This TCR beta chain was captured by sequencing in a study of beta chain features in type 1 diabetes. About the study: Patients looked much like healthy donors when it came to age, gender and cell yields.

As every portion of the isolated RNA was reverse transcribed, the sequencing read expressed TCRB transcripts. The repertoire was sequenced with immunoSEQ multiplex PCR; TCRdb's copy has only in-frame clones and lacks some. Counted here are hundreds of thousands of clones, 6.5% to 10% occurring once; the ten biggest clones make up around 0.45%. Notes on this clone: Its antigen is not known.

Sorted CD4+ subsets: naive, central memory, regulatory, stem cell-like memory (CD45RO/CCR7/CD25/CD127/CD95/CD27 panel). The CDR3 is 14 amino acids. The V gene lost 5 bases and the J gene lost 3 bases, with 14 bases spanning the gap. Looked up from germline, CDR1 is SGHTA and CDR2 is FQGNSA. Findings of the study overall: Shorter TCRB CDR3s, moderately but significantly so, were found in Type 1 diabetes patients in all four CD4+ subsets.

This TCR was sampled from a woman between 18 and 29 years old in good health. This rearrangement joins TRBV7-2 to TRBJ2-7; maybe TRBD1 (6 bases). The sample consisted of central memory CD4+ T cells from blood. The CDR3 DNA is TGTGCCAGCAGCCAGAGGGTAGGGGGCTACGAGCAGTACTTC. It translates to CASSQRVGGYEQYF.